This T cell receptor beta chain was recorded in a study of cytomegalovirus exposure and HLA in healthy donors. The PCR made use of 60 Vbeta and 13 Jbeta primers. TCRdb keeps only in-frame clones here, not all; method: immunoSEQ multiplex PCR. The sample contains roughly 50,000 clones, more than 70% of which appear only once. The CDR3 is made up of 13 amino acids. Germline V gene lookup returns CDR1 SGHRS and CDR2 YFSETQ. Between the trimmed V and J ends, which lost 7 bases and 7 bases, there was a span of 18 bases. The sequence came from a man aged 25 to 40 in good health and CMV-seropositive. Sequenced sample: PBMCs. The chain recombines TRBV5-1 with TRBJ2-7; tentative D call: TRBD2 (7 bases). Here the CDR3 reads CASRGGGPGEQYF. CDR3 nucleotides: TGCGCCAGCCGAGGGGGGGGGCCTGGGGAGCAGTACTTC.